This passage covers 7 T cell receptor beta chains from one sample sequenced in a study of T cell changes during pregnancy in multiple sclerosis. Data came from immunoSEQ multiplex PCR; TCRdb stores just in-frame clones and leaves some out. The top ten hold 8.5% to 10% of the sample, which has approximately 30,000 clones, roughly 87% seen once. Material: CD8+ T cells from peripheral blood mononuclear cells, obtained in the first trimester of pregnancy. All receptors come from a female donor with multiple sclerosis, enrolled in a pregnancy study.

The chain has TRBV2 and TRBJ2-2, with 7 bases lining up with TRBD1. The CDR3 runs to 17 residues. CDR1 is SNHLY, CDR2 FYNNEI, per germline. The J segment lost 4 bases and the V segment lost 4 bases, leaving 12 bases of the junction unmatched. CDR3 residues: CASSGPRRGLSTGELFF. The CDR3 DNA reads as TGTGCCAGCAGTGGACCTAGAAGGGGGCTCAGCACCGGGGAGCTGTTTTTT.

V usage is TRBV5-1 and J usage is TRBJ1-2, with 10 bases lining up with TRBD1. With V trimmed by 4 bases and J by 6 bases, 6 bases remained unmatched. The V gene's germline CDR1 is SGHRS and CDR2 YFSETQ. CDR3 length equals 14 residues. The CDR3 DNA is TGCGCCAGCAGCCCCCGGGACAGGGGAGATGGCTACACCTTC. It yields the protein CASSPRDRGDGYTF.

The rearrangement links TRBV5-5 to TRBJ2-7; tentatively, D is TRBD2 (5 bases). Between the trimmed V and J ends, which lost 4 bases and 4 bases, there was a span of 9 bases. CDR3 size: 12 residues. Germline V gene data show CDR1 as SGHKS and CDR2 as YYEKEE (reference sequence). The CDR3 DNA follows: TGTGCCAGCAGCCAGGACTCTTACGAGCAGTACTTC. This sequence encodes CASSQDSYEQYF.

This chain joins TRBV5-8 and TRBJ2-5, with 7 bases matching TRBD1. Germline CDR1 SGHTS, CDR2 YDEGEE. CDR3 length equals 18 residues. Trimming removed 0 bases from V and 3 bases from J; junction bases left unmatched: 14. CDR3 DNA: TGTGCCAGCAGCTTGGATTCTATGGGTTGGGGACAGAAAGAGACCCAGTACTTC. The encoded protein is CASSLDSMGWGQKETQYF. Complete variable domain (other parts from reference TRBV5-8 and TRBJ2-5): EAGVTQSPTHLIKTRGQQATLRCSPISGHTSVYWYQQALGLGLQFLLWYDEGEERNRGNFPPRFSGRQFPNYSSELNVNALELEDSALYLCASSLDSMGWGQKETQYFGPGTRLLVL.

The CDR3, as DNA: TGCGCCAGCAGCCAAGATTTGGGAGGGAGTTATGGCTACACCTTC. This encodes CASSQDLGGSYGYTF. V gene TRBV4-1 combines with J gene TRBJ1-2; D is ambiguous. V was trimmed by 0 bases and J by 5 bases, leaving 13 bases between them. The CDR3 consists of 15 residues. The germline V gene has CDR1 MGHRA and CDR2 YSYEKL.

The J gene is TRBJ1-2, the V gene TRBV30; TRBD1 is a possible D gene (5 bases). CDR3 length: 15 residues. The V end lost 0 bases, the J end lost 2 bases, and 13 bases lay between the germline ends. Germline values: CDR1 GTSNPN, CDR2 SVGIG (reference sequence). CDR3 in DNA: TGTGCCTGGAGTGTACCGCGAACAGGAAACTATGGCTACACCTTC. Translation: CAWSVPRTGNYGYTF.

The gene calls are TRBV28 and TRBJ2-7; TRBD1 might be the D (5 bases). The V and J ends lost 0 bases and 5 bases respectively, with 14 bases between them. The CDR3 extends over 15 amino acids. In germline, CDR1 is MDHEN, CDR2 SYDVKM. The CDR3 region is CASSLWRRASNEQYF. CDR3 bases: TGTGCCAGCAGTTTATGGCGCAGGGCCAGTAACGAGCAGTACTTC.